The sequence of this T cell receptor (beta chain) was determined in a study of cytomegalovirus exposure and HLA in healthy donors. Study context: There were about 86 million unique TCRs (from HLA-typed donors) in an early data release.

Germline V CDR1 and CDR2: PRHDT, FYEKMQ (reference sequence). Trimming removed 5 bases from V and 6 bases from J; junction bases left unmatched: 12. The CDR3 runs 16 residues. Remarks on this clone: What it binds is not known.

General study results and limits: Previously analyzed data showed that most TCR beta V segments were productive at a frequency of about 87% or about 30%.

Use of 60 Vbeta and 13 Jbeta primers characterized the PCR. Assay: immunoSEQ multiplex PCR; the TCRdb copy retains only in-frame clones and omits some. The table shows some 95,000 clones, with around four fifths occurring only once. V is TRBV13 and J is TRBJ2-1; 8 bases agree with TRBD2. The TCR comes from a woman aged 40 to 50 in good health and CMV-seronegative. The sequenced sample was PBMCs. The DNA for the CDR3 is TGTGCCAGCAGCCCAATCGGGGGGGGCCTTTTCAATGAGCAGTTCTTC. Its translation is CASSPIGGGLFNEQFF.